Detailed here is one T cell receptor (beta chain). The data are from a study of blood T cell repertoires in COVID-19. Study details: COVID-19 samples from acute and convalescent phases originated in the United States, Italy and Spain.

Germline values: CDR1 SNHLY, CDR2 FYNNEI. The CDR3 contains 16 residues. V trimming: 7 bases; J trimming: 5 bases; junction bases outside the gene matches: 15. Per the original methods: Reference gene primer amplification gave estimated nucleated cell counts. Here immunoSEQ multiplex PCR was the method, and the copy in TCRdb shows in-frame clones only, minus some. That table supplies the V and J calls and clone size; D and trimming were determined from the DNA. The sample consists of 50,000 or so clones, about 92% of them appearing once. This chain links TRBV2 with TRBJ2-7; 9 bases map to TRBD1. The source is a man aged 60 to 75 with COVID-19, enrolled during active disease. Sequencing used peripheral blood. DNA for the CDR3: TGTGCCAGCACCCCCCTGGGAGGGACAGGGAATAACGAGCAGTACTTC. Its translation is CASTPLGGTGNNEQYF.